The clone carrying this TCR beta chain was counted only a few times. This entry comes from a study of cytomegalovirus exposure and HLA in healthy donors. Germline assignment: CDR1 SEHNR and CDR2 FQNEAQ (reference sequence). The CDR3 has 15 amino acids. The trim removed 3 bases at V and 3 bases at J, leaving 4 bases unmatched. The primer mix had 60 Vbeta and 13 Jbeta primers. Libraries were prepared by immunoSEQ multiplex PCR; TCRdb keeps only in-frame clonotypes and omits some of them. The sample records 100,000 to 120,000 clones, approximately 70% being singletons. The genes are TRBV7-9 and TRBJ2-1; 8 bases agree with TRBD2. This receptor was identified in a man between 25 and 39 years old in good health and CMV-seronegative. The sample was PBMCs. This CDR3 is CASSFTLAVYNEQFF. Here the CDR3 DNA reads TGTGCCAGCAGCTTCACACTAGCGGTCTACAATGAGCAGTTCTTC.